The 28 T cell receptor beta chains in this list originate from one sample, sequenced in a study of shared clonotypes between healthy human individuals. Sequencing used immunoSEQ multiplex PCR; TCRdb keeps in-frame clones, though not all of them. The table shows just over 2,000,000 clones, with 85% to 95% occurring only once. Sequenced: naive CD4+ T cells sorted from blood. Subset in this sample: CD45RA+ positively selected. The receptors come from a man younger than 35 in good health.

The J gene is TRBJ1-6, the V gene TRBV19; D is unresolved. V lost 8 bases to trimming and J lost 4 bases, with 12 bases between them. This CDR3 has 14 amino acids. Germline V lookup: CDR1 LNHDA, CDR2 SQIVND (reference sequence). The DNA for the CDR3 is TGTGCCAGTGTGGACGGCGGGTATAATTCACCCCTCCACTTT. This gives the protein CASVDGGYNSPLHF.

The chain employs TRBV28 and TRBJ1-2; D is unclear. CDR1 is MDHEN, CDR2 SYDVKM, per germline. Trimming took off 3 bases at V and 3 bases at J, with 14 bases between the two ends. The CDR3 is made up of 15 amino acids. The CDR3 spells CASSFIPGPYYGYTF. CDR3 sequence (DNA): TGTGCCAGCAGTTTTATTCCAGGCCCCTACTATGGCTACACCTTC.

The chain joins TRBV5-4 to TRBJ1-2, with 8 bases identical to TRBD1. In germline, CDR1 is SGHNT, CDR2 YYREEE (reference sequence). The CDR3 spans 11 residues. The V gene end was trimmed by 8 bases and the J gene end by 8 bases; junction bases not matched to a gene: 5. The CDR3 loop is CASGGQEGYTF. In DNA, the CDR3 is TGTGCCAGTGGGGGACAGGAGGGCTACACCTTC.

The J gene is TRBJ1-5, the V gene TRBV5-6, with no clear D. Germline CDR1 reads SGHDT; CDR2 reads YYEEEE. Trimming took off 2 bases at V and 4 bases at J, with 10 bases between the two ends. The CDR3 totals 14 residues. CDR3 sequence reads: CASSFSLGNQPQHF. CDR3 in DNA: TGTGCCAGCAGCTTCTCTTTGGGGAATCAGCCCCAGCATTTT.

The chain employs TRBV19 and TRBJ2-3; 7 bases map to TRBD2. Trimming at V came to 6 bases and at J to 3 bases, leaving 3 bases not matched to a gene. Germline values: CDR1 LNHDA, CDR2 SQIVND (reference sequence). CDR3 size: 13 residues. The CDR3 here is CASRFGGTDTQYF. The CDR3 DNA reads TGTGCCAGTAGGTTCGGGGGGACAGATACGCAGTATTTT.

This sequence joins TRBV13 and TRBJ2-1; 7 bases fit TRBD1. CDR1 and CDR2 (germline): PRHDT, FYEKMQ (reference sequence). CDR3 length: 11 residues. With 3 bases clipped from V and 12 bases from J, the junction kept 2 bases outside the gene matches. The DNA for the CDR3 is TGTGCCAGCAGCTTCGGGGACAGGCAGTTCTTC. This gives the protein CASSFGDRQFF.

The rearrangement uses TRBV11-2 and TRBJ1-1; D perhaps matches TRBD1 (5 bases). The CDR3 spans 14 residues. V was cut by 5 bases and J by 1 base, with 11 bases left in between. Germline-derived CDR1 and CDR2 are SGHAT and FQNNGV. CDR3 DNA sequence: TGTGCCAGCAGCCCAGCGGGGCAGAACACTGAAGCTTTCTTT. Translated: CASSPAGQNTEAFF.

The chain has TRBV11-2 and TRBJ2-3; 15 bases are shared with TRBD2. This CDR3 is built from 15 residues. V dropped 6 bases and J dropped 5; count of bases not matched to a gene: 3. CDR1 is SGHAT and CDR2 is FQNNGV in the germline V gene. In nucleotides, the CDR3 is TGTGCCAGCAGTGGACTAGCGGGGGGGAAAGATACGCAGTATTTT. Translating gives CASSGLAGGKDTQYF.

The chain is built from TRBV5-4 and TRBJ1-2; 11 positions agree with TRBD1. The CDR3 length is 14 residues. CDR1 and CDR2 (germline): SGHNT, YYREEE (reference sequence). V shed 4 bases, J shed 8 bases, and the junction held 7 bases outside the gene matches. The CDR3 coding sequence is TGTGCCAGCAGCACGGACAGGGGGCTGCGGGGCTACACCTTC. Its protein is CASSTDRGLRGYTF.

The rearrangement joins TRBV7-2 to TRBJ1-3, with D perhaps matching TRBD1 (5 bases). This CDR3 is 16 amino acids long. V lost 5 bases and J lost 0, with 14 bases in between. The germline V gene has CDR1 SGHTA and CDR2 FQGNSA. The CDR3 DNA reads TGTGCCAGCAGCGGGGGAGGAATTCCCTCTGGAAACACCATATATTTT. This encodes CASSGGGIPSGNTIYF.

The chain is built from TRBV19 and TRBJ1-5; D unresolved. The CDR3 sequence is 16 residues long. CDR1 LNHDA and CDR2 SQIVND come from the germline V gene (reference sequence). V shed 8 bases and J shed 0 bases, with 17 bases lying between them. The CDR3 DNA reads TGTGCCAGTGGTCCTACCGGGATCTATAGCAATCAGCCCCAGCATTTT. Its protein product is CASGPTGIYSNQPQHF.

This chain joins TRBV5-1 and TRBJ2-1; 8 bases fit TRBD2. Germline trimming cut 5 bases from V and 0 bases from J; bases unmatched to any gene: 7. The CDR3 loop spans 16 amino acids. The germline V gene encodes CDR1 SGHRS and CDR2 YFSETQ. CDR3 DNA: TGCGCCAGCAGGCTGATAGCGGGGAGCTCCTACAATGAGCAGTTCTTC. This gives the protein CASRLIAGSSYNEQFF.

CDR3 in DNA: TGCGCCAGCAGTGGCTTACACACCGGGGAGCTGTTTTTT. Amino acid sequence: CASSGLHTGELFF. The rearrangement uses TRBV10-2 and TRBJ2-2; D is undetermined. This CDR3 has 13 amino acids. Trimming stripped 4 bases from V and 3 bases from J, with 6 bases between. CDR1 is WSHSY and CDR2 is SAAADI in the germline V gene.

V and J are TRBV5-4 and TRBJ2-7, with TRBD2 identical over 9 bases. The length of the CDR3 is 14 residues. The germline gives CDR1 SGHNT, CDR2 YYREEE (reference sequence). The trim removed 1 base at V and 6 bases at J, leaving 5 bases unmatched. CDR3 region: CASSLTREGREQYF. The DNA for the CDR3 is TGTGCCAGCAGCTTGACGCGGGAGGGCCGCGAGCAGTACTTC.

In regard to this clone: One junction end disagrees with the germline gene, perhaps due to a read error. The chain couples TRBV6-1 to TRBJ1-1, with a tentative D call TRBD1 (6 bases). CDR3 length: 15 amino acids. Looked up from germline, CDR1 is MNHNS and CDR2 is SASEGT. In DNA form, the CDR3 reads TGTGCCAGCAGCGGGGATGGGACATTGAACTCTGAAGCTTTCTTT. It encodes CASSGDGTLNSEAFF.

V gene TRBV7-9 combines with J gene TRBJ1-6; tentatively, D is TRBD1 (6 bases). The CDR3 is 15 residues long. Germline loops: CDR1 SEHNR, CDR2 FQNEAQ (reference sequence). The V end was cut by 1 base, the J end by 5 bases, with 9 bases between. CDR3 residues: CASSLEGQNNSPLHF. CDR3 bases: TGTGCCAGCAGCTTAGAGGGACAAAATAATTCACCCCTCCACTTT.

This clone was counted a single time. The chain joins TRBV29-1 to TRBJ2-7; the match to TRBD1 covers 8 bases. The V segment lost 6 bases and the J segment 3 bases; nucleotides outside the gene matches: 7. Germline CDR1 and CDR2: SQVTM and ANQGSEA. This CDR3 is 13 amino acids long. The CDR3 region is CSVTPGTGYEQYF. CDR3 nucleotides: TGCAGCGTAACTCCCGGGACAGGCTACGAGCAGTACTTC.

This clone came up a few times. This chain uses TRBV25-1 with TRBJ2-1; D possibly matches TRBD1 or TRBD2 (6 bases each). Germline values: CDR1 MGHDK, CDR2 SYGVNS. V was trimmed by 1 base and J by 0 bases, leaving 16 bases between them. This CDR3 comprises 18 residues. The CDR3 region has the DNA TGTGCCAGCAGTGAATGGGGGGCTGGGGCCTTCTCCTACAATGAGCAGTTCTTC. It encodes CASSEWGAGAFSYNEQFF.

The chain has TRBV19 and TRBJ2-7, with 14 nucleotides matching TRBD2. The trim removed 2 bases at V and 7 bases at J, leaving 4 bases unmatched. The length of the CDR3 is 15 residues. Looked up from germline, CDR1 is LNHDA and CDR2 is SQIVND (reference sequence). For the CDR3, the DNA is TGTGCCAGTAGTATACCTGGGACTAGCGGGGGAGAGCAGTACTTC. Translation: CASSIPGTSGGEQYF.

As to this clone: Being one base from a much bigger clone, this may be a read error. The sample holds other DNA sequences that translate to the same CDR3. The CDR3, as DNA: TGCGCCAGCAGCTTGGTGGGCACAGATACGCAGTATTTT. It yields the protein CASSLVGTDTQYF. The chain couples TRBV5-1 to TRBJ2-3; D call uncertain. This CDR3 is built from 13 residues. Germline lookup yields CDR1 SGHRS and CDR2 YFSETQ. Between the trimmed V and J ends, which lost 0 bases and 1 base, there was a span of 3 bases.

The J gene is TRBJ2-5, the V gene TRBV7-2; TRBD2 matches 9 bases. V was clipped by 7 bases and J by 7 bases; unmatched bases: 10. The CDR3 loop spans 14 amino acids. Germline V gives CDR1 SGHTA, CDR2 FQGNSA. CDR3 in amino acids: CASNPSGDSVTQYF. The CDR3, as DNA: TGTGCCAGCAACCCTAGCGGGGACTCAGTGACCCAGTACTTC.

In the case of this clone: Relative to the germline gene, one junction end is altered; a read error may explain this. The genes are TRBV7-9 and TRBJ1-2; no clear D gene. The CDR3 runs 15 residues. CDR1 and CDR2 from the germline V gene are SEHNR and FQNEAQ (reference sequence). The CDR3 nucleotides are TGTGCCGGCAGCTTAGCCCAGGCCCGAACCTATGGCTACACCTTC. This translates into CAGSLAQARTYGYTF.

The chain joins TRBV7-2 to TRBJ2-1, with 8 bases identical to TRBD1. The V and J ends lost 6 bases and 1 base, in that order; junction bases with no gene match: 8. The CDR3 is made up of 16 amino acids. Germline CDR1 and CDR2: SGHTA and FQGNSA. CDR3 sequence reads: CASRPDRGVSYNEQFF. CDR3 nucleotide sequence: TGTGCCAGCAGACCCGACAGGGGCGTTTCCTACAATGAGCAGTTCTTC.

The chain joins TRBV7-2 to TRBJ1-6; D unclear. Trimming cost V 5 bases and J 8 bases, with 22 bases left between them. The CDR3 sequence is 17 residues long. Germline V gene data show CDR1 as SGHTA and CDR2 as FQGNSA. For the CDR3, the DNA is TGTGCCAGCAGCCCCAAAGTCCTGGCCAAGGCCCATTCACCCCTCCACTTT. This codes for CASSPKVLAKAHSPLHF. The full variable domain, with the rest looked up from reference TRBV7-2 and TRBJ1-6, is GAGVSQSPSNKVTEKGKDVELRCDPISGHTALYWYRQSLGQGLEFLIYFQGNSAPDKSGLPSDRFSAERTGGSVSTLTIQRTQQEDSAVYLCASSPKVLAKAHSPLHFGNGTRLTVT.

Concerning this clone: Other nucleotide sequences from this sample produce the same CDR3. This chain joins TRBV7-2 and TRBJ2-2; the match to TRBD2 covers 13 bases. The V gene's germline CDR1 is SGHTA and CDR2 FQGNSA. CDR3 size: 15 residues. With 5 bases clipped from V and 5 bases from J, the junction kept 2 bases outside the gene matches. The CDR3 sequence: CASSTGLAGTGELFF. In DNA form, the CDR3 reads TGTGCCAGCAGCACGGGACTAGCGGGGACCGGGGAGCTGTTTTTT. Variable domain in full (rest from reference TRBV7-2 and TRBJ2-2): GAGVSQSPSNKVTEKGKDVELRCDPISGHTALYWYRQSLGQGLEFLIYFQGNSAPDKSGLPSDRFSAERTGGSVSTLTIQRTQQEDSAVYLCASSTGLAGTGELFFGEGSRLTVL.

This chain uses TRBV5-1 with TRBJ1-2; 8 bases are a match to TRBD1. The junction had 8 bases not matched to a gene; V was cut back by 3 bases and J by 4 bases. The CDR3 runs 15 residues. CDR1 SGHRS and CDR2 YFSETQ come from the germline V gene. The CDR3, as DNA: TGCGCCAGCAGCTGGACAGGGAGCGACGTCTATGGCTACACCTTC. Its protein product is CASSWTGSDVYGYTF.

This sequence joins TRBV7-2 and TRBJ2-2; 9 bases are shared with TRBD1. The germline V gene encodes CDR1 SGHTA and CDR2 FQGNSA. V shed 5 bases and J 13 bases; nucleotides not matched to a gene: 8. The CDR3 spans 13 residues. The chain's CDR3 is CASSAGTGNRLFF. The CDR3 DNA sequence: TGTGCCAGCAGCGCAGGGACAGGGAACCGGCTGTTTTTT. The full variable domain, in which reference TRBV7-2 and TRBJ2-2 provide the parts outside the CDR3, is GAGVSQSPSNKVTEKGKDVELRCDPISGHTALYWYRQSLGQGLEFLIYFQGNSAPDKSGLPSDRFSAERTGGSVSTLTIQRTQQEDSAVYLCASSAGTGNRLFFGEGSRLTVL.

CDR3 DNA sequence: TGTGCCAGCAGTTCAATCTCCAGGGGGAAGTACGAGCAGTACTTC. This encodes CASSSISRGKYEQYF. V is TRBV6-1 and J is TRBJ2-7, with TRBD1 identical over 7 bases. The trim removed 5 bases at V and 4 bases at J, leaving 11 bases unmatched. The CDR3 consists of 15 residues. From germline, CDR1 is MNHNS and CDR2 SASEGT.